The 12 T cell receptor beta chains below were found in one sample sequenced in a study of robustness of blood B and T cell sequencing. The template for TCR beta quantification was mRNA, not genomic DNA. cDNA was made with a 5' template-switch oligo adding a universal priming site. Each cDNA molecule was tagged by a 12-nucleotide random UMI. From the PCR reads, TCRdb called clonotypes with MiXCR, one entry per CDR3 protein. The sample holds about 1,800 distinct CDR3 sequences, around 49% seen once. Sequenced material: peripheral blood. These receptors were collected from a human donor in good health.

The genes are TRBV5-1 and TRBJ2-7, with 8 bases that match TRBD1. J lost 8 bases, V lost 2 bases, and 12 bases had no gene match. Germline-derived CDR1 and CDR2 are SGHRS and YFSETQ. The CDR3 has 15 amino acids. CDR3 sequence reads: CASSFNEGQASKQYF. As DNA, the CDR3 is TGCGCCAGCAGCTTTAACGAGGGACAGGCTAGTAAGCAGTACTTC. Combining the CDR3 with reference TRBV5-1 and TRBJ2-7 gives the whole variable domain KAGVTQTPRYLIKTRGQQVTLSCSPISGHRSVSWYQQTPGQGLQFLFEYFSETQRNKGNFPGRFSGRQFSNSRSEMNVSTLELGDSALYLCASSFNEGQASKQYFGPGTRLTVT.

This sequence joins TRBV7-6 and TRBJ2-2, with 8 bases fitting TRBD1. Germline V lookup: CDR1 SGHVS, CDR2 FNYEAQ. There are 16 residues in the CDR3. The J segment lost 4 bases and the V segment lost 5 bases, leaving 9 bases of the junction unmatched. CDR3 sequence: CASSPGQGEFTGELFF. CDR3 coding DNA: TGTGCCAGCAGCCCTGGACAGGGCGAGTTCACCGGGGAGCTGTTTTTT.

This clonotype was counted once. This chain connects TRBV5-1 to TRBJ2-3; weak D call: TRBD2 (6 bases). The V and J ends lost 3 bases and 1 base respectively, with 6 bases between them. Germline lookup yields CDR1 SGHRS and CDR2 YFSETQ. CDR3 length: 13 amino acids. CDR3 nucleotide sequence: TGCGCCAGCAGCTCGGGGGGCACAGATACGCAGTATTTT. This gives the protein CASSSGGTDTQYF.

The chain recombines TRBV20-1 with TRBJ2-1; 12 positions match TRBD2. The V gene's germline CDR1 is DFQATT and CDR2 SNEGSKA (reference sequence). This CDR3 comprises 18 residues. The trim removed 3 bases at V and 0 bases at J, leaving 9 bases unmatched. For the CDR3, the DNA is TGCAGTGCTAGCCTACTAGCGGGGGGCACCAGCTCCTACAATGAGCAGTTCTTC. It specifies CSASLLAGGTSSYNEQFF.

The chain couples TRBV10-3 to TRBJ2-7; D not certain. This CDR3 contains 12 residues. Trimming removed 2 bases at V and 4 bases at J, with 6 bases between. CDR1 is ENHRY and CDR2 is SYGVKD in the germline V gene. The CDR3 sequence is CAISEGNYEQYF. The DNA for the CDR3 is TGTGCCATCAGTGAGGGAAATTACGAGCAGTACTTC.

V and J are TRBV12-3 or TRBV12-4 and TRBJ1-2; D not resolved. Between the trimmed V and J ends, which lost 4 bases and 4 bases, there was a span of 10 bases. CDR3 length equals 13 residues. The CDR3 is CASSSHGIYGYTF. In DNA form, the CDR3 reads TGTGCCAGCAGTTCCCACGGGATCTATGGCTACACCTTC.

This sequence joins TRBV5-5 and TRBJ1-1, with TRBD1 matching over 8 bases. The CDR3 covers 14 residues. Germline V lookup: CDR1 SGHKS, CDR2 YYEKEE (reference sequence). The V and J ends lost 4 bases and 1 base, in that order; junction bases with no gene match: 3. CDR3 sequence: CASSPGQANTEAFF. The CDR3 DNA sequence: TGTGCCAGCAGCCCGGGACAGGCGAACACTGAAGCTTTCTTT.

The chain uses TRBV10-3 and TRBJ1-2; the D gene is possibly TRBD1 (6 bases). This CDR3 has 16 residues. CDR1 is ENHRY, CDR2 SYGVKD, per germline. V shed 3 bases and J shed 3 bases, with 17 bases lying between them. The CDR3 DNA reads TGTGCCATCAGTGATCCGAGCAGGGCAGGGGACTATGGCTACACCTTC. Its translation: CAISDPSRAGDYGYTF.

The chain couples TRBV6-1 to TRBJ1-2; D is unresolved. CDR1 and CDR2 (germline): MNHNS, SASEGT. V was trimmed by 8 bases and J by 8 bases, leaving 15 bases between them. CDR3 length: 12 residues. The CDR3 nucleotides read TGTGCCAGCTCCGAAGGAGGGTGGGGCTACACCTTC. Encoded protein: CASSEGGWGYTF.

The chain couples TRBV29-1 to TRBJ1-4; D unclear. Trimming took off 6 bases at V and 3 bases at J, with 8 bases between the two ends. CDR3 length equals 12 residues. Germline V gene lookup returns CDR1 SQVTM and CDR2 ANQGSEA. Here the CDR3 reads CSVGWSNEKLFF. The CDR3 DNA is TGCAGCGTGGGGTGGTCTAATGAAAAACTGTTTTTT.

This clonotype was picked up one time. The rearrangement uses TRBV20-1 and TRBJ1-3, with D possibly TRBD1 on 6 matching bases. This CDR3 has 11 residues. The germline gives CDR1 DFQATT, CDR2 SNEGSKA (reference sequence). The V end was cut by 4 bases, the J end by 7 bases, with 8 bases between. This CDR3 reads CSATRGNTIYF. DNA of the CDR3: TGCAGTGCTACCAGGGGCAACACCATATATTTT.

The V call is TRBV30, the J call TRBJ1-3; D not certain. Germline assignment: CDR1 GTSNPN and CDR2 SVGIG (reference sequence). Deletions cut 4 bases from V and 0 bases from J, with 10 bases between. This CDR3 has 14 amino acids. CDR3: CAWTLALSGNTIYF. In nucleotides, the CDR3 is TGTGCCTGGACTCTAGCCCTCTCTGGAAACACCATATATTTT.